This entry describes one TCR beta chain. Germline is not matched at one junction end, which may reflect a read error. The CDR3 loop spans 15 amino acids. Alongside a J-beta primer mix, a sample-barcoded 5' primer served in a second PCR lasting about 7 to 12 cycles. TCRdb reprocessed the 5' RACE reads with MiXCR, giving one entry per CDR3 protein. The table includes some 800,000 distinct CDR3 sequences, 40% to 50% detected once. This specimen comes from a study of blood T cells in healthy people across ages. Sequencing was carried out using blood. This TCR was recovered from a man aged 55-75 years in good health. This rearrangement joins TRBV12-3 or TRBV12-4 to TRBJ1-1; 8 nucleotides line up with TRBD1. CDR3 coding DNA: TGTGCCAGCAATTTAGCCCGGACAGGGTGGACTGAAGCTTTCTTT. As protein: CASNLARTGWTEAFF.